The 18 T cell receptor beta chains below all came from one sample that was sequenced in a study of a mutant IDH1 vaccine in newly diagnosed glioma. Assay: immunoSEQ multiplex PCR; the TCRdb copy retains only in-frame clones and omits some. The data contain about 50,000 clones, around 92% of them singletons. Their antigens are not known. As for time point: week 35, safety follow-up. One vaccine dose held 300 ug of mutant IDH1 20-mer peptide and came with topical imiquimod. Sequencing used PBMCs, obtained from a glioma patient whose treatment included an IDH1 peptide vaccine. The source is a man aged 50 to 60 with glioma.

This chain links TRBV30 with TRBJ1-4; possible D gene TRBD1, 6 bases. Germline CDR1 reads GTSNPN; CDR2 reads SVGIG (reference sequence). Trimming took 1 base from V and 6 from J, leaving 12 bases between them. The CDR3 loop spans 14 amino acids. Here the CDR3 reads CAWSGPQGYEKLFF. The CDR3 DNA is TGTGCCTGGAGTGGACCGCAGGGGTATGAAAAACTGTTTTTT.

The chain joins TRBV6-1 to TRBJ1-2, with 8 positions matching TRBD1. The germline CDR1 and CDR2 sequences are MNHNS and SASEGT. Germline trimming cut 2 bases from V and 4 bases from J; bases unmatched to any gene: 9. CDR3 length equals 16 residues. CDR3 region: CASSEQSRGLSYGYTF. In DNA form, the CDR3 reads TGTGCCAGCAGTGAACAGTCCAGGGGGCTATCCTATGGCTACACCTTC.

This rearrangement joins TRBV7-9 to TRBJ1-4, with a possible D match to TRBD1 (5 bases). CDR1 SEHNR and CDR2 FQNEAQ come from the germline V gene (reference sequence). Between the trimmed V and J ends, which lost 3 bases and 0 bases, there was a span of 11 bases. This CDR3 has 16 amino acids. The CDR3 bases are TGTGCCAGCAGCTTGGGCAGGGCCACAACTAATGAAAAACTGTTTTTT. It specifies CASSLGRATTNEKLFF.

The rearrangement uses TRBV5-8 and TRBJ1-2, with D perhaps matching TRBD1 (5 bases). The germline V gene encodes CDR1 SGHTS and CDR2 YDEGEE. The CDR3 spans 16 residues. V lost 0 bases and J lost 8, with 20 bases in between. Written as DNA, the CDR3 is TGTGCCAGCAGCTTGGGGGACGGAAGACCTATAGAAGGCTACACCTTC. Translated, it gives CASSLGDGRPIEGYTF. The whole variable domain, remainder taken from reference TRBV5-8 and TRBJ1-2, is EAGVTQSPTHLIKTRGQQATLRCSPISGHTSVYWYQQALGLGLQFLLWYDEGEERNRGNFPPRFSGRQFPNYSSELNVNALELEDSALYLCASSLGDGRPIEGYTFGSGTRLTVV.

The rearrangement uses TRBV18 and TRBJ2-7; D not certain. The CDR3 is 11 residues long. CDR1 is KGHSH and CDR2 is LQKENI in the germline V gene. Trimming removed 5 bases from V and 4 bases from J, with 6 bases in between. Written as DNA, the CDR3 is TGTGCCAGCTCATCACGATACGAGCAGTACTTC. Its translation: CASSSRYEQYF.

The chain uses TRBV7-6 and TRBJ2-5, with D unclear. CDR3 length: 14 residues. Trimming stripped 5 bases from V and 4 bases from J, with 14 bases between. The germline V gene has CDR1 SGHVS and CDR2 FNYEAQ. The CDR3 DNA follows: TGTGCCAGCAGCGCGCGGCCGGTTGGAGAGACCCAGTACTTC. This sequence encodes CASSARPVGETQYF.

CDR3 amino acids: CASSPNSGRKAEQFF. CDR3 in DNA: TGTGCCAGCAGTCCCAATAGCGGGAGGAAGGCTGAGCAGTTCTTC. The chain recombines TRBV27 with TRBJ2-1, with TRBD2 matching over 10 bases. This CDR3 contains 15 residues. CDR1 and CDR2 from the germline V gene are MNHEY and SMNVEV (reference sequence). Losses at the gene ends were 5 bases for V and 9 bases for J; bases not matched to a gene: 10.

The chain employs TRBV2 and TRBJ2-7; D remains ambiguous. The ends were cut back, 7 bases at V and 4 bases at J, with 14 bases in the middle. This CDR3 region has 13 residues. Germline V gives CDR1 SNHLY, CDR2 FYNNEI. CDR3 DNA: TGTGCCAGCACCCCGCCCCCAGATTACGAGCAGTACTTC. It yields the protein CASTPPPDYEQYF.

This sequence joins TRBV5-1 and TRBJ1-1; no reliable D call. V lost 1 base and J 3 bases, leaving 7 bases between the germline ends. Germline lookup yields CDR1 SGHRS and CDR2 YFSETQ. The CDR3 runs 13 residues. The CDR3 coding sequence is TGCGCCAGCAGCTTGATGCGGGACACTGAAGCTTTCTTT. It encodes CASSLMRDTEAFF.

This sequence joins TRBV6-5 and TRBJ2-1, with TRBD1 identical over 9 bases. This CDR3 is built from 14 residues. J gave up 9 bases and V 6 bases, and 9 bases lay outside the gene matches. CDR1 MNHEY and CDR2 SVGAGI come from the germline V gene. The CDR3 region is CASSIWTGEGEQFF. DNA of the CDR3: TGTGCCAGCAGCATATGGACAGGGGAGGGTGAGCAGTTCTTC.

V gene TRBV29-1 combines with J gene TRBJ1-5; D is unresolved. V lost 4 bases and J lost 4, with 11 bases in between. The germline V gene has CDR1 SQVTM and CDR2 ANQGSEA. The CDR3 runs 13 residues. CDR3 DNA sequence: TGCAGCGTTGTAGGCGAGGGTAATCAGCCCCAGCATTTT. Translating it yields CSVVGEGNQPQHF.

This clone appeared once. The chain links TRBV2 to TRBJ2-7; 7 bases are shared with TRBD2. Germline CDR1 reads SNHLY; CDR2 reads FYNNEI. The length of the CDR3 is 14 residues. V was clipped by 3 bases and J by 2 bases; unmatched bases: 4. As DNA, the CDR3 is TGTGCCAGCAGTGACAGGGAGGGTCCCTACGAGCAGTACTTC. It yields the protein CASSDREGPYEQYF. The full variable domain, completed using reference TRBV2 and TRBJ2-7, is EPEVTQTPSHQVTQMGQEVILRCVPISNHLYFYWYRQILGQKVEFLVSFYNNEISEKSEIFDDQFSVERPDGSNFTLKIRSTKLEDSAMYFCASSDREGPYEQYFGPGTRLTVT.

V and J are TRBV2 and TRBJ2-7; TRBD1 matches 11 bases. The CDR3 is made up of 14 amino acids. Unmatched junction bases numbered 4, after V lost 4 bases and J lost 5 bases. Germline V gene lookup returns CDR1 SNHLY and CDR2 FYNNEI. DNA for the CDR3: TGTGCCAGCAGTGGGGGGACAGGGGGTCACGAGCAGTACTTC. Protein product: CASSGGTGGHEQYF. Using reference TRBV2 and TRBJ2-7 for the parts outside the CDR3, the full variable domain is EPEVTQTPSHQVTQMGQEVILRCVPISNHLYFYWYRQILGQKVEFLVSFYNNEISEKSEIFDDQFSVERPDGSNFTLKIRSTKLEDSAMYFCASSGGTGGHEQYFGPGTRLTVT.

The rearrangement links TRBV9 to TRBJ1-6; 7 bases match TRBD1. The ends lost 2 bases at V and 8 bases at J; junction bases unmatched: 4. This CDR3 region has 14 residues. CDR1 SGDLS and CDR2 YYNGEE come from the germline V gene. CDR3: CASSVTGVDSPLHF. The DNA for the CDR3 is TGTGCCAGCAGCGTCACAGGGGTTGATTCACCCCTCCACTTT. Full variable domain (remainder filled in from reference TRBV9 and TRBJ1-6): DSGVTQTPKHLITATGQRVTLRCSPRSGDLSVYWYQQSLDQGLQFLIQYYNGEERAKGNILERFSAQQFPDLHSELNLSSLELGDSALYFCASSVTGVDSPLHFGNGTRLTVT.

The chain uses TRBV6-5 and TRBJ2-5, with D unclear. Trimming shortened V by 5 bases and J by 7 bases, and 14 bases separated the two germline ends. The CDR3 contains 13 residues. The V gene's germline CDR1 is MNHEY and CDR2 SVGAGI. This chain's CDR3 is CASSTFPLRTQYF. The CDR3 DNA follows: TGTGCCAGCAGTACCTTCCCGCTCCGGACCCAGTACTTC.

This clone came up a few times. The CDR3 protein is CASSIGGNSYNEQFF. CDR3 nucleotides: TGTGCCAGTAGTATAGGCGGGAACTCCTACAATGAGCAGTTCTTC. The chain employs TRBV19 and TRBJ2-1; possibly TRBD2 for D (6 bases). The V end lost 1 base, the J end lost 0 bases, and 7 bases lay between the germline ends. Germline loops: CDR1 LNHDA, CDR2 SQIVND (reference sequence). The CDR3 length is 15 residues.

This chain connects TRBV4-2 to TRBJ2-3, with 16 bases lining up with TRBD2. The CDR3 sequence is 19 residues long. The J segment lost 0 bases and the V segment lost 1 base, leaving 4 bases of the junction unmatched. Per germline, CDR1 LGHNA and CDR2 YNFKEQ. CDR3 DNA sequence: TGTGCCAGCAGCCAAGGGGGGACTAGCGGGGGGGCGAGCACAGATACGCAGTATTTT. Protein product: CASSQGGTSGGASTDTQYF.

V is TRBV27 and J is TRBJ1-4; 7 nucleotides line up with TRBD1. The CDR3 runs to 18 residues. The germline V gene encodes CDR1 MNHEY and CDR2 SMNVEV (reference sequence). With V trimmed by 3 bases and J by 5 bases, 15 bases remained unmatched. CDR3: CASSFSRQGSTLNEKLFF. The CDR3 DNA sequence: TGTGCCAGCAGTTTCTCCCGACAGGGCTCTACCTTAAATGAAAAACTGTTTTTT.